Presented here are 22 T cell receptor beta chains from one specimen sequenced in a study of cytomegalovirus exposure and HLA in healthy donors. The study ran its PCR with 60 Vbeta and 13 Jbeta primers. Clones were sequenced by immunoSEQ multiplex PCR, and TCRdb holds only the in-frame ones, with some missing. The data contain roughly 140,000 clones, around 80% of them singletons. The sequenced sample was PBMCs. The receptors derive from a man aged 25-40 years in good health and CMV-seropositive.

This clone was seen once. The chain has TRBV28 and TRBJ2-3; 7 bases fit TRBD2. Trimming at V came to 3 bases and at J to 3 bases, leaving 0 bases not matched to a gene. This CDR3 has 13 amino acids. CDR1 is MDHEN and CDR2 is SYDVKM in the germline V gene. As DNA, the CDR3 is TGTGCCAGCAGTTTGGGGGGGACAGATACGCAGTATTTT. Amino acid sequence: CASSLGGTDTQYF.

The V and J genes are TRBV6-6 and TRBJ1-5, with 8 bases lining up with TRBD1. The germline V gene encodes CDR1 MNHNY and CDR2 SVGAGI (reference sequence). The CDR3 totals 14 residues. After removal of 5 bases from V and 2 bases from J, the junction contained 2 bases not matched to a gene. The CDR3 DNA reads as TGTGCCAGCAGTCAGACAGGGGGCAATCAGCCCCAGCATTTT. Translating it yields CASSQTGGNQPQHF.

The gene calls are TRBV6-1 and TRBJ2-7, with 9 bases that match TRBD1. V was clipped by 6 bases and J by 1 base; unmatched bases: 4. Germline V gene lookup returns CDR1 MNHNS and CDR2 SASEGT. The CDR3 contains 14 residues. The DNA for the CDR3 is TGTGCCAGCAGGTCCGGGACAGGGTCCTACGAGCAGTACTTC. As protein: CASRSGTGSYEQYF.

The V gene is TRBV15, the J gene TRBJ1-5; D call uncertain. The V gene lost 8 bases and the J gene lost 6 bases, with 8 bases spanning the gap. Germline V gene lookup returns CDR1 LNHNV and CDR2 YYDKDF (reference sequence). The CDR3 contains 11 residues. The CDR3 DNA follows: TGTGCCACCGGCCGGGGTCAGCCCCAGCATTTT. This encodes CATGRGQPQHF.

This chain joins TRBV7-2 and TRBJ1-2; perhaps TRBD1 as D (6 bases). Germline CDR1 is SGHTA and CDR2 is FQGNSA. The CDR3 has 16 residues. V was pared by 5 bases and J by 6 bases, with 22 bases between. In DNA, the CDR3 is TGTGCCAGCAGCACTAGTCTTACAGGGTATGTGGATGGCTACACCTTC. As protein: CASSTSLTGYVDGYTF. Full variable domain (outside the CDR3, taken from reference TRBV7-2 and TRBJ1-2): GAGVSQSPSNKVTEKGKDVELRCDPISGHTALYWYRQSLGQGLEFLIYFQGNSAPDKSGLPSDRFSAERTGGSVSTLTIQRTQQEDSAVYLCASSTSLTGYVDGYTFGSGTRLTVV.

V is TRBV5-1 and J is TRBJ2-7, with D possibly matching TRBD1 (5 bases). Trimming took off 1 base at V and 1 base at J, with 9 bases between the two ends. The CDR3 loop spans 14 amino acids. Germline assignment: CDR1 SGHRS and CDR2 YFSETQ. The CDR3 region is CASSLPQVSYEQYF. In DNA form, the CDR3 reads TGCGCCAGCAGCTTGCCACAGGTATCCTACGAGCAGTACTTC. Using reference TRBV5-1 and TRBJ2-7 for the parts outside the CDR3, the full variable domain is KAGVTQTPRYLIKTRGQQVTLSCSPISGHRSVSWYQQTPGQGLQFLFEYFSETQRNKGNFPGRFSGRQFSNSRSEMNVSTLELGDSALYLCASSLPQVSYEQYFGPGTRLTVT.

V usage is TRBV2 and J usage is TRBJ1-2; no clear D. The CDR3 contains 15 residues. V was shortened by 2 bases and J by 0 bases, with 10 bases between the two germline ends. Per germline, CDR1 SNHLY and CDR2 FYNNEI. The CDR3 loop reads CASSELSRTNYGYTF. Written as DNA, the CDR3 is TGTGCCAGCAGTGAACTGAGCAGGACTAACTATGGCTACACCTTC.

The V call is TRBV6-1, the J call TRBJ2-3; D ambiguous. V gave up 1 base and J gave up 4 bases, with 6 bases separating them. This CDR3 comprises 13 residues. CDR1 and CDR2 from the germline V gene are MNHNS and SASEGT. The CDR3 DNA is TGTGCCAGCAGTGAAGTGCACTCAGATACGCAGTATTTT. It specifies CASSEVHSDTQYF.

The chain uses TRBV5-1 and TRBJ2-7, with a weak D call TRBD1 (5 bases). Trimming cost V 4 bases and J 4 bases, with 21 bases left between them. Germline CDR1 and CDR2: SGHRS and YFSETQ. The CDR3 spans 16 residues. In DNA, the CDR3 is TGCGCCAGCAGCGGGTGGGGCAGGGTTTTCGGGTACGAGCAGTACTTC. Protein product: CASSGWGRVFGYEQYF.

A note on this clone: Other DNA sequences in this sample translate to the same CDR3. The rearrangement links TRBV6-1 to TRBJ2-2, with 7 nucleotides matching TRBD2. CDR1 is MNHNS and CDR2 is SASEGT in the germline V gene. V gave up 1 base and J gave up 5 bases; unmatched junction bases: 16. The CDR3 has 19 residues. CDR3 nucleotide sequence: TGTGCCAGCAGTGAAGGGCGTAGAGCGGGGCCCCGAAGGACCGGGGAGCTGTTTTTT. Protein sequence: CASSEGRRAGPRRTGELFF.

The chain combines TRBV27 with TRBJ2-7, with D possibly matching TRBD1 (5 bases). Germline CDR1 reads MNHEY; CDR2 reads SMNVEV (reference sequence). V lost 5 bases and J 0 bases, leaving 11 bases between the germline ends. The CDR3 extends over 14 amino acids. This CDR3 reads CASSDLTVSYEQYF. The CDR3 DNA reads TGTGCCAGCAGTGACCTGACAGTCTCCTACGAGCAGTACTTC.

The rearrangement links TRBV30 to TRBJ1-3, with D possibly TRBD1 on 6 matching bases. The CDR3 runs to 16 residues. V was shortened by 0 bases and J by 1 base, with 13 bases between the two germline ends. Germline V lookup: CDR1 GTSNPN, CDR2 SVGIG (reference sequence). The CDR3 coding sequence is TGTGCCTGGAGTGTAGGGGGGGCTTTATCTGGAAACACCATATATTTT. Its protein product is CAWSVGGALSGNTIYF. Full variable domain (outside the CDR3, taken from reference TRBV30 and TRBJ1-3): SQTIHQWPATLVQPVGSPLSLECTVEGTSNPNLYWYRQAAGRGLQLLFYSVGIGQISSEVPQNLSASRPQDRQFILSSKKLLLSDSGFYLCAWSVGGALSGNTIYFGEGSWLTVV.

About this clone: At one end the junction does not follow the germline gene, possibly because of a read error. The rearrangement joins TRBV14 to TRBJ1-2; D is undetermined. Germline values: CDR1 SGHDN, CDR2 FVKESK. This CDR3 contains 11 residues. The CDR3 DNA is TGTGCCAGCAGCCAAGATCTGGCAGTCTTCTTC. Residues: CASSQDLAVFF.

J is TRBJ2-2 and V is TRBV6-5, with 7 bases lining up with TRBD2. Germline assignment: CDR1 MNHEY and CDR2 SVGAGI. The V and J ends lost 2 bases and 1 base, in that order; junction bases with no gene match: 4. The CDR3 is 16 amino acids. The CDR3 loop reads CASSYGSGWNTGELFF. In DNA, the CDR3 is TGTGCCAGCAGTTACGGTAGCGGGTGGAACACCGGGGAGCTGTTTTTT.

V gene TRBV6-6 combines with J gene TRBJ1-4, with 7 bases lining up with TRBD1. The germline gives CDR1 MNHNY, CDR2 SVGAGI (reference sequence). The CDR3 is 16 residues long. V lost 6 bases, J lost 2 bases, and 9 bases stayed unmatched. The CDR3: CASRGDRLGTNEKLFF. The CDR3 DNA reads TGTGCCAGCAGGGGGGACAGACTAGGGACTAATGAAAAACTGTTTTTT.

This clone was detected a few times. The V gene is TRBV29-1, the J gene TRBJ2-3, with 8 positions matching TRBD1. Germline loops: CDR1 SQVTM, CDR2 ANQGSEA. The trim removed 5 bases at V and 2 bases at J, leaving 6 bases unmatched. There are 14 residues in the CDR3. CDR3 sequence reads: CSVPTGAYTDTQYF. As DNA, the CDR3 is TGCAGCGTTCCGACAGGGGCGTACACAGATACGCAGTATTTT.

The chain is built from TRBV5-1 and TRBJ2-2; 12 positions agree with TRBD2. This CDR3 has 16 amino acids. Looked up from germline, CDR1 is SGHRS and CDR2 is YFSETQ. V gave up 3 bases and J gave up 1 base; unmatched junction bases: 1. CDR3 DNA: TGCGCCAGCAGCTGGACTAGCGGGGAGAACACCGGGGAGCTGTTTTTT. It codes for CASSWTSGENTGELFF.

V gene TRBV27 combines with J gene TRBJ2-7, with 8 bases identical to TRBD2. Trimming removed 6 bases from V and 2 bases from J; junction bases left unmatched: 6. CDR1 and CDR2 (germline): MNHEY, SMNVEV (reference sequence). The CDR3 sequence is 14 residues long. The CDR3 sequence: CASSPGGPAYEQYF. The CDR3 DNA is TGTGCCAGCAGCCCGGGGGGGCCGGCCTACGAGCAGTACTTC.

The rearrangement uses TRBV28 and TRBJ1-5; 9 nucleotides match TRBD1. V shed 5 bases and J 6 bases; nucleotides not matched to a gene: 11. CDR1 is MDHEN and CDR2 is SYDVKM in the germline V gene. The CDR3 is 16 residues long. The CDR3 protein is CASSATGGRIGQPQHF. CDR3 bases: TGTGCCAGCAGTGCAACAGGGGGCAGGATAGGTCAGCCCCAGCATTTT.

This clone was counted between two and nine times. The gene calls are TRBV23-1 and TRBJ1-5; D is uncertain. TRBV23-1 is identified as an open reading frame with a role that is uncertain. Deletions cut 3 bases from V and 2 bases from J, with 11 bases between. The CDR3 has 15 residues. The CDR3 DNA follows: TGCGCCAGCAGTCAGCCGACAACAGGCAATCAGCCCCAGCATTTT. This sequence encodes CASSQPTTGNQPQHF.

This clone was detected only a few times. The CDR3 region is CSIPGGRQGRNEQFF. The CDR3 nucleotides read TGTTCCATCCCAGGGGGCCGCCAGGGGAGAAATGAGCAGTTCTTC. V usage is TRBV7-9 and J usage is TRBJ2-1, with 8 bases aligning to TRBD1. CDR1 is SEHNR and CDR2 is FQNEAQ in the germline V gene (reference sequence). CDR3 length equals 15 residues.

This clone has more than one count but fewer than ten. The CDR3 loop is CASSFRGQETQYF. CDR3 DNA: TGTGCCAGCAGTTTTAGGGGCCAAGAGACCCAGTACTTC. This rearrangement joins TRBV27 to TRBJ2-5; a weak D match, TRBD1 (5 bases). CDR1 is MNHEY and CDR2 is SMNVEV in the germline V gene (reference sequence). Trimming shortened V by 3 bases and J by 1 base, and 6 bases separated the two germline ends. This CDR3 is built from 13 residues.